This entry lists 20 T cell receptor beta chains sequenced from one sample in a study of CD8+ T cells in alopecia areata. Once RNA had been extracted, it was reverse transcribed into cDNA to act as the sequencing template. Libraries were prepared by immunoSEQ multiplex PCR; TCRdb keeps only in-frame clonotypes and omits some of them. This repertoire shows some 130,000 clones, about 57% found once; its top ten account for roughly 4.8%. The input for sequencing was CD4+ T cells sorted from blood, taken at week 0. These receptors were obtained from a human donor with alopecia areata.

J is TRBJ1-2 and V is TRBV4-3; possibly TRBD1 for D (6 bases). With 4 bases removed from V and 2 bases from J, the gap between germline ends came to 8 bases. The germline CDR1 and CDR2 sequences are LGHNA and YSLEER. There are 13 residues in the CDR3. CDR3 sequence (DNA): TGCGCCAGCAGCCCTACAGGGAACTATGGCTACACCTTC. Translating it yields CASSPTGNYGYTF.

This clone turned up a few times. The rearrangement links TRBV19 to TRBJ1-1, with 9 bases matching TRBD1. This CDR3 has 14 residues. The germline V gene has CDR1 LNHDA and CDR2 SQIVND (reference sequence). After removal of 9 bases from V and 1 base from J, the junction contained 6 bases not matched to a gene. This chain's CDR3 is CASTGGSANTEAFF. The CDR3 DNA is TGTGCCAGCACAGGGGGCAGCGCGAACACTGAAGCTTTCTTT.

This clone has only a few counts. The chain joins TRBV7-9 to TRBJ2-5; D is tentatively TRBD1 or TRBD2 (6 bases each). The CDR3 totals 13 residues. V was cut by 4 bases and J by 5 bases, with 11 bases left in between. CDR1 SEHNR and CDR2 FQNEAQ come from the germline V gene (reference sequence). CDR3 nucleotide sequence: TGTGCCAGCAGCTGGGGGGCAGGGGAGACCCAGTACTTC. Its translation: CASSWGAGETQYF.

This clone was counted between two and nine times. The V call is TRBV5-1, the J call TRBJ2-3; D is possibly TRBD2 (6 bases). CDR1 and CDR2 (germline): SGHRS, YFSETQ. This CDR3 contains 16 residues. V was pared by 0 bases and J by 2 bases, with 13 bases between. The chain's CDR3 is CASSLAGPGDTDTQYF. CDR3 sequence (DNA): TGCGCCAGCAGCTTGGCCGGACCGGGGGACACAGATACGCAGTATTTT.

V is TRBV4-3 and J is TRBJ2-5; tentatively, D is TRBD2 (5 bases). CDR1 is LGHNA, CDR2 YSLEER, per germline. Trimming left V 2 bases short and J 4 bases short, with 11 bases between. The CDR3 covers 14 residues. In DNA, the CDR3 is TGCGCCAGCAGCCAATACGGGGTGGGAGAGACCCAGTACTTC. Protein: CASSQYGVGETQYF.

This clone came up a few times. The chain couples TRBV7-2 to TRBJ1-1; no clear D. The CDR3 covers 13 residues. Germline CDR1 and CDR2: SGHTA and FQGNSA. Trimming stripped 2 bases from V and 0 bases from J, with 4 bases between. This chain's CDR3 is CASSLQMNTEAFF. The CDR3 DNA reads as TGTGCCAGCAGCTTACAAATGAACACTGAAGCTTTCTTT.

This clone turned up a few times. This chain uses TRBV14 with TRBJ2-5, with D uncertain. This CDR3 has 11 residues. The germline CDR1 and CDR2 sequences are SGHDN and FVKESK. The germline V and J ends were trimmed by 4 bases and 5 bases, with 5 bases remaining between them. The CDR3 spells CASSLYETQYF. The CDR3 region has the DNA TGTGCCAGCAGCCTCTATGAGACCCAGTACTTC.

The table lists this clone with a few counts. Written as DNA, the CDR3 is TGTGCCAGCAGTAGCCGGGACAGGGGACACTACGAGCAGTACTTC. It specifies CASSSRDRGHYEQYF. The chain is built from TRBV6-5 and TRBJ2-7, with 10 bases lining up with TRBD1. The CDR3 consists of 15 residues. The V gene end was trimmed by 5 bases and the J gene end by 3 bases; junction bases not matched to a gene: 7. In germline, CDR1 is MNHEY, CDR2 SVGAGI.

This clone was recorded a few times. The genes are TRBV7-9 and TRBJ1-2; D not certain. Germline assignment: CDR1 SEHNR and CDR2 FQNEAQ (reference sequence). The CDR3 covers 12 residues. The V end was cut by 2 bases, the J end by 10 bases, with 11 bases between. The DNA of the CDR3 is TGTGCCAGCAGCTTAAGTGTTGCCCCCTACACCTTC. Translating gives CASSLSVAPYTF. The full variable domain, its missing parts supplied by reference TRBV7-9 and TRBJ1-2, is DTGVSQNPRHKITKRGQNVTFRCDPISEHNRLYWYRQTLGQGPEFLTYFQNEAQLEKSRLLSDRFSAERPKGSFSTLEIQRTEQGDSAMYLCASSLSVAPYTFGSGTRLTVV.

The CDR3 DNA follows: TGTGCCATCAGTGTTGCAGGGGGCGATGGCTACACCTTC. Its protein product is CAISVAGGDGYTF. This chain links TRBV10-3 with TRBJ1-2; 8 bases line up with TRBD1. Germline V CDR1 and CDR2: ENHRY, SYGVKD. J gave up 6 bases and V 4 bases, and 4 bases lay outside the gene matches. This CDR3 is 13 amino acids long.

The chain joins TRBV7-2 to TRBJ2-7; the D is unclear. V was clipped by 2 bases and J by 0 bases, with 8 bases between them. The CDR3 runs to 14 residues. CDR1 and CDR2 (germline): SGHTA, FQGNSA. DNA for the CDR3: TGTGCCAGCAGCTTACACTTAAACTCCTACGAGCAGTACTTC. It translates to CASSLHLNSYEQYF.

The J gene is TRBJ2-7, the V gene TRBV2; 7 bases match TRBD1. Trimming took 6 bases from V and 7 from J; bases not matched to a gene: 15. The CDR3 covers 15 residues. Germline values: CDR1 SNHLY, CDR2 FYNNEI. CDR3 residues: CASSFDRVALSEQYF. The CDR3 bases are TGTGCCAGCAGCTTTGACAGGGTGGCTCTGAGTGAGCAGTACTTC. The variable domain in full, with the rest retrieved from reference TRBV2 and TRBJ2-7, is EPEVTQTPSHQVTQMGQEVILRCVPISNHLYFYWYRQILGQKVEFLVSFYNNEISEKSEIFDDQFSVERPDGSNFTLKIRSTKLEDSAMYFCASSFDRVALSEQYFGPGTRLTVT.

This clone has just a few counts. The chain couples TRBV10-3 to TRBJ2-5; D unclear. The V end was cut by 3 bases, the J end by 1 base, with 6 bases between. Per the germline V gene, CDR1 is ENHRY and CDR2 is SYGVKD. The CDR3 is 13 residues long. DNA for the CDR3: TGTGCCATCAGTGATCCGATCCAAGAGACCCAGTACTTC. Translated: CAISDPIQETQYF.

V and J are TRBV7-9 and TRBJ1-1; D is unresolved. The CDR3 contains 16 residues. The V end lost 4 bases, the J end lost 0 bases, and 15 bases lay between the germline ends. From germline, CDR1 is SEHNR and CDR2 FQNEAQ (reference sequence). CDR3 residues: CASSSRRTGMNTEAFF. The DNA of the CDR3 is TGTGCCAGCAGCTCCCGCAGGACGGGAATGAACACTGAAGCTTTCTTT.

This clone has more than one count but fewer than ten. The V gene is TRBV7-2, the J gene TRBJ2-3, with TRBD1 identical over 7 bases. From germline, CDR1 is SGHTA and CDR2 FQGNSA. V was pared by 1 base and J by 7 bases, with 8 bases of the junction left unmatched. CDR3 length: 15 residues. The CDR3 DNA reads as TGTGCCAGCAGCTTAGAAGGGGGCGGCACTCATACGCAGTATTTT. Amino acid sequence: CASSLEGGGTHTQYF. Full variable domain (rest looked up from reference TRBV7-2 and TRBJ2-3): GAGVSQSPSNKVTEKGKDVELRCDPISGHTALYWYRQSLGQGLEFLIYFQGNSAPDKSGLPSDRFSAERTGGSVSTLTIQRTQQEDSAVYLCASSLEGGGTHTQYFGPGTRLTVL.

The V and J genes are TRBV5-4 and TRBJ1-5; D not certain. This CDR3 has 16 residues. The ends were cut back, 0 bases at V and 0 bases at J, with 10 bases in the middle. Per the germline V gene, CDR1 is SGHNT and CDR2 is YYREEE (reference sequence). CDR3 DNA: TGTGCCAGCAGCTTGGACCCAGGAGATAGCAATCAGCCCCAGCATTTT. As protein: CASSLDPGDSNQPQHF.

This chain joins TRBV19 and TRBJ1-5; no clear D gene. This CDR3 region has 15 residues. Germline assignment: CDR1 LNHDA and CDR2 SQIVND (reference sequence). Between the trimmed V and J ends, which lost 1 base and 5 bases, there was a span of 12 bases. This CDR3 is CASSIVHSEDQPQHF. The CDR3, as DNA: TGTGCCAGTAGTATAGTTCACTCCGAGGATCAGCCCCAGCATTTT.

This clone was observed a few times. This chain connects TRBV6-5 to TRBJ2-3; D perhaps matches TRBD2 (6 bases). In germline, CDR1 is MNHEY, CDR2 SVGAGI. This CDR3 region has 16 residues. V lost 0 bases and J lost 4, with 14 bases in between. The CDR3 DNA sequence: TGTGCCAGCAGTTACTCGAAGGCGGGGAGGCCAGATACGCAGTATTTT. It specifies CASSYSKAGRPDTQYF.

The rearrangement uses TRBV4-3 and TRBJ2-1; D remains ambiguous. This CDR3 comprises 13 residues. The V gene's germline CDR1 is LGHNA and CDR2 YSLEER. Trimming took 5 bases from V and 5 from J, leaving 10 bases between them. The CDR3 loop reads CASSLDAHNEQFF. The CDR3 nucleotides are TGCGCCAGCAGCTTGGACGCACACAATGAGCAGTTCTTC.

The chain joins TRBV7-2 to TRBJ2-7, with 8 bases aligning to TRBD2. The CDR3 loop spans 16 amino acids. With V trimmed by 5 bases and J by 1 base, 10 bases remained unmatched. Germline-derived CDR1 and CDR2 are SGHTA and FQGNSA. In nucleotides, the CDR3 is TGTGCCAGCAGCCCCCATAGCGGGGAAGGATCCTACGAGCAGTACTTC. It yields the protein CASSPHSGEGSYEQYF.